In this sample, the clone carrying this T cell receptor beta chain turned up a few times. Its cognate antigen is unknown. TCRdb reprocessed the 5' RACE reads with MiXCR, giving one entry per CDR3 protein. In the table there are 450,000 to 700,000 distinct CDR3 sequences, over 15% of which are singletons. This specimen belongs to a study of T-cell memory formation after mild COVID-19. Study findings and constraints: The study found balanced CD4/CD8 in clones contracting day 15 to 85 and a CD4+ lean in later expanders. A subset of responding clones appeared in pre-infection memory, suggesting cross-reactive memory joined. Among CD4+ contracting clones, most were CM and EM, and CD8+ ones EMRA.

CDR1 is DFQATT and CDR2 is SNEGSKA in the germline V gene (reference sequence). V lost 0 bases to trimming and J lost 5 bases, with 13 bases between them. The CDR3 loop spans 14 amino acids. This receptor was identified in an adult woman who had mild COVID-19 (a few samples of this study predate the infection). Cell type and time point are not known. The sample taken for sequencing was PBMCs or a T cell subset sorted from them (not recorded which). This sequence joins TRBV20-1 and TRBJ2-5, with a weak D call TRBD2 (5 bases). In nucleotides, the CDR3 is TGCAGTGCTAGAGAGTTCTCTAGGAGGGAGACCCAGTACTTC. Its protein is CSAREFSRRETQYF.